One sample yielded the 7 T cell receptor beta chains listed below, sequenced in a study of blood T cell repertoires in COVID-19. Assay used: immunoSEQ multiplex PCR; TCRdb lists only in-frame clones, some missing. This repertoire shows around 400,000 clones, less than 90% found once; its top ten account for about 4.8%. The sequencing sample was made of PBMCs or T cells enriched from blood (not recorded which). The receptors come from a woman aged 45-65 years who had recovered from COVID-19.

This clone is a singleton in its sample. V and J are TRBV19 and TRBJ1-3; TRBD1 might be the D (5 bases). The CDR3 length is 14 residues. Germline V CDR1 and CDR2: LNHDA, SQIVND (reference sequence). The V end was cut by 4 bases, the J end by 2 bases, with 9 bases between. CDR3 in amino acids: CASSSGGAGNTIYF. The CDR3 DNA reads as TGTGCCAGTAGTAGCGGGGGGGCTGGAAACACCATATATTTT.

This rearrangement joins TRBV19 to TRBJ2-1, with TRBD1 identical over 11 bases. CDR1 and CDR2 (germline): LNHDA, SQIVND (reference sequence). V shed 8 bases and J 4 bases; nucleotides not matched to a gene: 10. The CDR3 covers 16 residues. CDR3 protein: CASRRTGGASYNEQFF. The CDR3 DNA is TGTGCCAGTCGCCGGACAGGGGGCGCGTCTTACAATGAGCAGTTCTTC.

Here the CDR3 DNA reads TGCGCCAGCAGCCAAGAGGGAGGGGGATGGACTAATGAAAAACTGTTTTTT. Residues: CASSQEGGGWTNEKLFF. The chain is built from TRBV4-1 and TRBJ1-4, with a weak D call TRBD1 (6 bases). V was shortened by 0 bases and J by 2 bases, with 13 bases between the two germline ends. Looked up from germline, CDR1 is MGHRA and CDR2 is YSYEKL. CDR3 length equals 17 residues.

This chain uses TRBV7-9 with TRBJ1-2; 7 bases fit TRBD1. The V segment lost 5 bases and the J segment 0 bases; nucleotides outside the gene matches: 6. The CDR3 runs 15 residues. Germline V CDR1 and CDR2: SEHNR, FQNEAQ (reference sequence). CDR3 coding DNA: TGTGCCAGCAGCCGTTGGGACAGCTCTAACTATGGCTACACCTTC. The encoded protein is CASSRWDSSNYGYTF.

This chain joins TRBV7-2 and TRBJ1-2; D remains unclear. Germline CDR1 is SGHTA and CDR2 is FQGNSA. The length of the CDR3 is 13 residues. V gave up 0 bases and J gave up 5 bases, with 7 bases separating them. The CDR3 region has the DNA TGTGCCAGCAGCTTAGCGGAGACTTATGGCTACACCTTC. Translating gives CASSLAETYGYTF.

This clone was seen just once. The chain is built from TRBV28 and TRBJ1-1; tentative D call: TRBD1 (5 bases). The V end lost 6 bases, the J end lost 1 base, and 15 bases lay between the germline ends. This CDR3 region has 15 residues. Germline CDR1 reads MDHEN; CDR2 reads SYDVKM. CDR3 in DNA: TGTGCCAGCAGCCCGCTGGGGCCGGAGAACACTGAAGCTTTCTTT. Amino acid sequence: CASSPLGPENTEAFF.

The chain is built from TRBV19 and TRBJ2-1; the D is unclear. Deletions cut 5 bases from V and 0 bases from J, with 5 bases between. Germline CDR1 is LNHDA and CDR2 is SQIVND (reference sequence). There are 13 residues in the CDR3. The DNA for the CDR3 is TGTGCCAGTAGTCTGAGCTCCTACAATGAGCAGTTCTTC. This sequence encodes CASSLSSYNEQFF. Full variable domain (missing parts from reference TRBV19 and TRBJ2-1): DGGITQSPKYLFRKEGQNVTLSCEQNLNHDAMYWYRQDPGQGLRLIYYSQIVNDFQKGDIAEGYSVSREKKESFPLTVTSAQKNPTAFYLCASSLSSYNEQFFGPGTRLTVL.